What follows are 18 T cell receptor beta chains derived from one specimen sequenced in a study of cytomegalovirus exposure and HLA in healthy donors. The primer mix had 60 Vbeta and 13 Jbeta primers. Data came from immunoSEQ multiplex PCR; TCRdb stores just in-frame clones and leaves some out. This table holds more than 90,000 clones, 82% found once. The sample comprised PBMCs. The receptors were gathered from a man between 45 and 60 years old in good health and CMV-seronegative.

CDR3 coding DNA: TGTGCCAGCAGTTTAACAGGGGGCAGAGATCAGCCCCAGCATTTT. This encodes CASSLTGGRDQPQHF. The rearrangement joins TRBV27 to TRBJ1-5, with 9 bases identical to TRBD1. The CDR3 extends over 15 amino acids. Germline V gives CDR1 MNHEY, CDR2 SMNVEV (reference sequence). With 2 bases clipped from V and 5 bases from J, the junction kept 4 bases outside the gene matches.

This clone was counted a single time. The rearrangement uses TRBV7-9 and TRBJ2-7, with D maybe TRBD1 (5 bases). Germline V gene lookup returns CDR1 SEHNR and CDR2 FQNEAQ (reference sequence). The CDR3 is 14 residues long. V lost 3 bases and J 0 bases, leaving 9 bases between the germline ends. The CDR3 protein is CASSFLTGSYEQYF. For the CDR3, the DNA is TGTGCCAGCAGCTTTTTAACAGGCTCCTACGAGCAGTACTTC.

The chain combines TRBV5-4 with TRBJ1-1, with 7 bases fitting TRBD1. Germline V lookup: CDR1 SGHNT, CDR2 YYREEE (reference sequence). This CDR3 contains 15 residues. Unmatched junction bases numbered 5, after V lost 2 bases and J lost 1 base. The DNA for the CDR3 is TGTGCCAGCAGCTTACCCGGGACAGAGAACACTGAAGCTTTCTTT. As protein: CASSLPGTENTEAFF. The full variable domain, rest sourced from reference TRBV5-4 and TRBJ1-1, is ETGVTQSPTHLIKTRGQQVTLRCSSQSGHNTVSWYQQALGQGPQFIFQYYREEENGRGNFPPRFSGLQFPNYSSELNVNALELDDSALYLCASSLPGTENTEAFFGQGTRLTVV.

The chain uses TRBV27 and TRBJ1-1, with D possibly matching TRBD1 (5 bases). Trimming cost V 2 bases and J 4 bases, with 14 bases left between them. Germline CDR1 is MNHEY and CDR2 is SMNVEV (reference sequence). CDR3 length equals 15 residues. The CDR3 sequence is CASSLANQGSTEAFF. DNA for the CDR3: TGTGCCAGCAGTTTAGCGAATCAGGGTAGCACTGAAGCTTTCTTT.

CDR3: CASSPQREKWYEQYF. The DNA of the CDR3 is TGTGCCAGCAGCCCGCAGCGGGAGAAGTGGTACGAGCAGTACTTC. The genes are TRBV7-9 and TRBJ2-7; 8 bases agree with TRBD2. Germline V gene lookup returns CDR1 SEHNR and CDR2 FQNEAQ (reference sequence). V lost 5 bases to trimming and J lost 4 bases; unmatched junction nucleotides: 10. CDR3 length: 15 amino acids.

The J gene is TRBJ2-3, the V gene TRBV7-9, with TRBD2 matching over 10 bases. Germline-derived CDR1 and CDR2 are SEHNR and FQNEAQ (reference sequence). This CDR3 spans 16 amino acids. With 1 base clipped from V and 2 bases from J, the junction kept 3 bases outside the gene matches. The CDR3 sequence is CASSLVLAGATDTQYF. The CDR3 DNA reads TGTGCCAGCAGCTTAGTTCTAGCGGGGGCCACAGATACGCAGTATTTT.

This chain connects TRBV30 to TRBJ1-5, with 7 bases that match TRBD1. Per the germline V gene, CDR1 is GTSNPN and CDR2 is SVGIG (reference sequence). Trimming removed 0 bases from V and 2 bases from J; junction bases left unmatched: 4. The CDR3 consists of 15 residues. The CDR3 here is CAWSVRGGGNQPQHF. DNA of the CDR3: TGTGCCTGGAGTGTACGAGGGGGCGGCAATCAGCCCCAGCATTTT.

The chain employs TRBV5-8 and TRBJ2-7; 9 nucleotides align to TRBD2. The J segment lost 4 bases and the V segment lost 0 bases, leaving 11 bases of the junction unmatched. The CDR3 is made up of 17 amino acids. CDR1 is SGHTS and CDR2 is YDEGEE in the germline V gene. The CDR3 here is CASSLERAGGRAYEQYF. The CDR3, as DNA: TGTGCCAGCAGCTTGGAGAGGGCGGGAGGGCGAGCATACGAGCAGTACTTC.

This clone was recorded a few times. V usage is TRBV6-5 and J usage is TRBJ1-3; D may be TRBD1 (5 bases). Germline CDR1 and CDR2: MNHEY and SVGAGI. CDR3 length equals 14 residues. V was shortened by 6 bases and J by 0 bases, with 9 bases between the two germline ends. The chain's CDR3 is CASSPGVSGNTIYF. DNA of the CDR3: TGTGCCAGCAGCCCGGGGGTCTCTGGAAACACCATATATTTT.

The rearrangement uses TRBV7-2 and TRBJ1-1; perhaps TRBD1 as D (6 bases). V was shortened by 3 bases and J by 2 bases, with 10 bases between the two germline ends. The germline gives CDR1 SGHTA, CDR2 FQGNSA. The CDR3 spans 14 residues. The chain's CDR3 is CASSLGAANTEAFF. The CDR3 region has the DNA TGTGCCAGCAGCTTGGGGGCAGCAAACACTGAAGCTTTCTTT.

This chain uses TRBV6-5 with TRBJ2-1; 7 positions match TRBD1. Germline values: CDR1 MNHEY, CDR2 SVGAGI. The CDR3 sequence is 13 residues long. The ends lost 6 bases at V and 8 bases at J; junction bases unmatched: 7. This chain's CDR3 is CASSETGHYEQFF. In nucleotides, the CDR3 is TGTGCCAGCAGCGAGACAGGGCACTATGAGCAGTTCTTC.

Written as DNA, the CDR3 is TGTGCCAGCAGCATTCCACCTCAGGGACCCCTCCACTTT. Translation: CASSIPPQGPLHF. This chain joins TRBV6-6 and TRBJ1-6; tentatively, D is TRBD1 (5 bases). V was shortened by 6 bases and J by 12 bases, with 15 bases between the two germline ends. This CDR3 region has 13 residues. Germline V gene sequence: CDR1 MNHNY, CDR2 SVGAGI (reference sequence).

This clone was seen a few times. The CDR3 sequence is CASQRGGGQPQHF. The CDR3 DNA is TGTGCCAGTCAGAGGGGAGGGGGTCAGCCCCAGCATTTT. J is TRBJ1-5 and V is TRBV27; tentatively, D is TRBD1 (6 bases). V was trimmed by 9 bases and J by 6 bases, leaving 15 bases between them. The CDR3 covers 13 residues. CDR1 is MNHEY and CDR2 is SMNVEV in the germline V gene (reference sequence).

The genes are TRBV5-4 and TRBJ2-1; 12 bases agree with TRBD1. CDR3 length: 15 residues. Germline V CDR1 and CDR2: SGHNT, YYREEE (reference sequence). With V trimmed by 3 bases and J by 12 bases, 10 bases remained unmatched. CDR3 DNA: TGTGCCAGCAGCTCGGGACAGGGGGCTGAGGGCCGGCAGTTCTTC. Its translation is CASSSGQGAEGRQFF.

CDR3 bases: TGTGCCAGCAGCGTAGGAGGAGTGGTCCAACCCACCGGGGAGCTGTTTTTT. Residues: CASSVGGVVQPTGELFF. The chain joins TRBV9 to TRBJ2-2; D gene uncertain. The V gene's germline CDR1 is SGDLS and CDR2 YYNGEE. Trimming left V 0 bases short and J 4 bases short, with 16 bases between. CDR3 length equals 17 residues.

Regarding this clone: The same CDR3 is also encoded by other DNA sequences in this sample. The rearrangement uses TRBV9 and TRBJ1-3; the D is unclear. Trimming shortened V by 4 bases and J by 2 bases, and 13 bases separated the two germline ends. This CDR3 has 15 residues. CDR1 is SGDLS and CDR2 is YYNGEE in the germline V gene. The CDR3 protein is CASSPPGRAGNTIYF. The CDR3 coding sequence is TGTGCCAGCAGCCCTCCCGGGAGGGCTGGAAACACCATATATTTT.

The J gene is TRBJ2-3, the V gene TRBV6-5; TRBD2 aligns across 8 bases. The V segment lost 0 bases and the J segment 10 bases; nucleotides outside the gene matches: 12. The CDR3 length is 16 residues. In germline, CDR1 is MNHEY, CDR2 SVGAGI. The CDR3, as DNA: TGTGCCAGCAGTTACTCCCCCGTCGGGAGGGCCAGTCCGCAGTATTTT. Protein: CASSYSPVGRASPQYF.

In its sample, this clone was seen once. The chain recombines TRBV15 with TRBJ2-5; the D gene is possibly TRBD2 (5 bases). The J call may not be correct, given that the DNA end is closer to TRBJ2-7. The CDR3 sequence is 14 residues long. In germline, CDR1 is LNHNV, CDR2 YYDKDF (reference sequence). The CDR3 loop is CATSRVGSSYEQYF. The CDR3 nucleotides are TGTGCCACCAGCAGAGTAGGGAGCTCCTACGAGCAGTACTTC.